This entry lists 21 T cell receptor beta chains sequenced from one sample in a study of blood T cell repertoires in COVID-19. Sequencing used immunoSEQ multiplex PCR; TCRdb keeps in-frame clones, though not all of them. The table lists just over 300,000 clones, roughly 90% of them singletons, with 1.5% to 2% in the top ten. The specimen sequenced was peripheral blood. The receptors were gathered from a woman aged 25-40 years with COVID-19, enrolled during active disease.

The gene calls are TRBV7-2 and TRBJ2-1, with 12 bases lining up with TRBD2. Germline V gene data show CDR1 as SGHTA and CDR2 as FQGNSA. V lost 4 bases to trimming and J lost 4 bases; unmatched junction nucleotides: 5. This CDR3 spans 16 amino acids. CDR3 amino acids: CASSSPSGGAYNEQFF. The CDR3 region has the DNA TGTGCCAGCAGCTCACCTAGCGGGGGGGCTTACAATGAGCAGTTCTTC.

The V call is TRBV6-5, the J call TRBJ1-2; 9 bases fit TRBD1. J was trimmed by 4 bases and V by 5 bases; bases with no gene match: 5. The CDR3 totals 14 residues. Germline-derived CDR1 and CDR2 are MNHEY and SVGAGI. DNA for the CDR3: TGTGCCAGCAGTCAACAGGGGGCCCGCTATGGCTACACCTTC. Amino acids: CASSQQGARYGYTF.

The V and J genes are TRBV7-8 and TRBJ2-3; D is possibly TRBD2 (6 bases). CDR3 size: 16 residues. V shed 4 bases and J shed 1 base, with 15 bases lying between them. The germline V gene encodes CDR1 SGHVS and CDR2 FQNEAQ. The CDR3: CASSSGWDSRTDTQYF. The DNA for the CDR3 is TGTGCCAGCAGCTCCGGTTGGGACTCCCGCACAGATACGCAGTATTTT.

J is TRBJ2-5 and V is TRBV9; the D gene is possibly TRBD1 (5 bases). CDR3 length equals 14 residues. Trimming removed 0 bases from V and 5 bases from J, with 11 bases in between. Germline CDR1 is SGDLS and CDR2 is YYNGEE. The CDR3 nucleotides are TGTGCCAGCAGCGTAGGACCCTCAGGGGAGACCCAGTACTTC. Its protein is CASSVGPSGETQYF. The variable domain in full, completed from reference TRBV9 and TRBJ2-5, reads DSGVTQTPKHLITATGQRVTLRCSPRSGDLSVYWYQQSLDQGLQFLIQYYNGEERAKGNILERFSAQQFPDLHSELNLSSLELGDSALYFCASSVGPSGETQYFGPGTRLLVL.

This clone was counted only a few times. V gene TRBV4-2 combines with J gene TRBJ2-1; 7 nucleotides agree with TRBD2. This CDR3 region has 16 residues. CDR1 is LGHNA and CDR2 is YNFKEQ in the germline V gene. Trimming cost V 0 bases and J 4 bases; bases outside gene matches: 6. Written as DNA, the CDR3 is TGTGCCAGCAGCCAAGATCTGGGGGGGGTGTACAATGAGCAGTTCTTC. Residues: CASSQDLGGVYNEQFF.

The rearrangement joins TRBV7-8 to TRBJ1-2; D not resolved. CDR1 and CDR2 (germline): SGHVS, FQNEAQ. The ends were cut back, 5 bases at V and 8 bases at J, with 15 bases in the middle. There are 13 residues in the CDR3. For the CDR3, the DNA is TGTGCCAGCAGCCCTGGACGGGAGAGGGGCTACACCTTC. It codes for CASSPGRERGYTF.

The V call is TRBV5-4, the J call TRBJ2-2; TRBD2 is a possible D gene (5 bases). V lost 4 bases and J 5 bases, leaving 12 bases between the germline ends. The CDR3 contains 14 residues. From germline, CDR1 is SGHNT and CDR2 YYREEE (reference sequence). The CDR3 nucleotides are TGTGCCAGCAGCCAGCTCCCGGGAACCGGGGAGCTGTTTTTT. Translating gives CASSQLPGTGELFF.

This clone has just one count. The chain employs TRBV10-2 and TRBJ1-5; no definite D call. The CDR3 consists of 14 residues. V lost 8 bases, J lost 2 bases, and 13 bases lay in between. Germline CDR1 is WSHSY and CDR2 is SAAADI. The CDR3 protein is CASSRTGGNQPQHF. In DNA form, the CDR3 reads TGCGCCAGCTCTAGGACCGGGGGCAATCAGCCCCAGCATTTT.

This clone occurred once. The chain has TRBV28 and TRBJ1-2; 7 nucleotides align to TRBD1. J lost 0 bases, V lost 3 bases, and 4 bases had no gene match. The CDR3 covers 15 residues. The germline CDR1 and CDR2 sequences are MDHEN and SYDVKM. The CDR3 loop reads CASSFVTGPNYGYTF. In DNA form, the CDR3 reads TGTGCCAGCAGTTTCGTGACAGGGCCTAACTATGGCTACACCTTC.

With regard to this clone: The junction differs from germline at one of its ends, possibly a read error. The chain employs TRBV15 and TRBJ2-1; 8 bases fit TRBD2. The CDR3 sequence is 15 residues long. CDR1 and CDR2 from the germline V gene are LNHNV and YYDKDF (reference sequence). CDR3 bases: TGTGCCACCAGCGGTAGGAGGACTAGCTACGATGAGCAGTTCTTC. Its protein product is CATSGRRTSYDEQFF.

Here the CDR3 reads CASSQSIRDLNTEAFF. CDR3 DNA: TGTGCCAGCTCCCAGTCGATCCGGGACTTGAACACTGAAGCTTTCTTT. The chain has TRBV18 and TRBJ1-1; a weak D match, TRBD1 (5 bases). V lost 6 bases, J lost 0 bases, and 17 bases lay in between. The CDR3 spans 16 residues. Germline V CDR1 and CDR2: KGHSH, LQKENI.

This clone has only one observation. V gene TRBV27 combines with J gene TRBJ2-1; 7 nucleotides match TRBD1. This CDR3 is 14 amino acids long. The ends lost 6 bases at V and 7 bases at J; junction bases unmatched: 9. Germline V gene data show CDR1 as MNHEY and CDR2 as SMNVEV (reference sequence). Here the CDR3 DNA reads TGTGCCAGCAGCGCTGGGACAGTTCGAAATGAGCAGTTCTTC. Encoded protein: CASSAGTVRNEQFF.

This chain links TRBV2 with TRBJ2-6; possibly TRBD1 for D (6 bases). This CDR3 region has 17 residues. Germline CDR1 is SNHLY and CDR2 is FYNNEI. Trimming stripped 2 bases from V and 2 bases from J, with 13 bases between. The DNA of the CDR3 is TGTGCCAGCAGTGAATATGGGGGCTACACTGGGGCCAACGTCCTGACTTTC. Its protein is CASSEYGGYTGANVLTF. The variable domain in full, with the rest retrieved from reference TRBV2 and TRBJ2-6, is EPEVTQTPSHQVTQMGQEVILRCVPISNHLYFYWYRQILGQKVEFLVSFYNNEISEKSEIFDDQFSVERPDGSNFTLKIRSTKLEDSAMYFCASSEYGGYTGANVLTFGAGSRLTVL.

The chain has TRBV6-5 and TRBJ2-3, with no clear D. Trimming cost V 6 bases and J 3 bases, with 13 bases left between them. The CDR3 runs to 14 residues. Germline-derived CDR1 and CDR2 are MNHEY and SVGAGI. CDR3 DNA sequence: TGTGCCAGCAGCCTCTGGGCTACGACAGATACGCAGTATTTT. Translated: CASSLWATTDTQYF.

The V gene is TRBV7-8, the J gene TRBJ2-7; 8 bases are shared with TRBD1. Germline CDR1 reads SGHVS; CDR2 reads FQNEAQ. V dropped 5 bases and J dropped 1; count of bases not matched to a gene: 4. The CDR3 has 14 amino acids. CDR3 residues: CASSNRTGSYEQYV. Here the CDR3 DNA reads TGTGCCAGCAGCAACCGGACAGGGTCCTACGAGCAGTACGTC.

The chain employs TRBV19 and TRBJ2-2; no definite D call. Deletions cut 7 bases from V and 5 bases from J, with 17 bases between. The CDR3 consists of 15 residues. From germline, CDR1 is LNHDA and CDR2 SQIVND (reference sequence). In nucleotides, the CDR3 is TGTGCCAGTACCCCTTGGTCAGATCCGACCGGGGAGCTGTTTTTT. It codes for CASTPWSDPTGELFF.

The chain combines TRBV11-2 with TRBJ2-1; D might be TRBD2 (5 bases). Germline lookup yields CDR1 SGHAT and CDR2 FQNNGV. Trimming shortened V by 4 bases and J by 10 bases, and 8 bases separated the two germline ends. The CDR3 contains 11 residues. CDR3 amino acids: CASSSGEEQFF. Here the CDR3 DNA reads TGTGCCAGCAGCTCCGGGGAGGAGCAGTTCTTC.

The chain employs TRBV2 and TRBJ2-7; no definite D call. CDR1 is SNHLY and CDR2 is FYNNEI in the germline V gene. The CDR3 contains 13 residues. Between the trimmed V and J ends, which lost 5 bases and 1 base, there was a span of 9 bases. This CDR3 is CASSRLESYEQYF. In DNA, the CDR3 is TGTGCCAGCAGTCGACTGGAATCCTACGAGCAGTACTTC. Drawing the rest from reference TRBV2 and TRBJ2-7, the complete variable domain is EPEVTQTPSHQVTQMGQEVILRCVPISNHLYFYWYRQILGQKVEFLVSFYNNEISEKSEIFDDQFSVERPDGSNFTLKIRSTKLEDSAMYFCASSRLESYEQYFGPGTRLTVT.

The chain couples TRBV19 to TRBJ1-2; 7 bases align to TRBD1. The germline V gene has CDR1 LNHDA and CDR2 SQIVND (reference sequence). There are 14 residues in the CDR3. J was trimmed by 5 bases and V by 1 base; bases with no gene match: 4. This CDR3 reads CASSIAEQGYGYTF. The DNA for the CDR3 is TGTGCCAGTAGTATAGCAGAACAGGGGTATGGCTACACCTTC.

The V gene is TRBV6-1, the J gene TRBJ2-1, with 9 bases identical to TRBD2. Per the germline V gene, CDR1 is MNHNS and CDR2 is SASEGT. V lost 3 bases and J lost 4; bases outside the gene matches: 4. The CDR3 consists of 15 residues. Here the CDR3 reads CASSDGLAYYNEQFF. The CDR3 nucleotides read TGTGCCAGCAGTGACGGACTAGCGTATTACAATGAGCAGTTCTTC.

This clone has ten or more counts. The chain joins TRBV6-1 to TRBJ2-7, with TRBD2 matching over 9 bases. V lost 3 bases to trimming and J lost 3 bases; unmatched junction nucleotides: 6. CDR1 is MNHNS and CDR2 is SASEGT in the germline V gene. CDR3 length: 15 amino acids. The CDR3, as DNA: TGTGCCAGCAGTGAGGACGGCGGGGGGGTCTACGAGCAGTACTTC. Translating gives CASSEDGGGVYEQYF.